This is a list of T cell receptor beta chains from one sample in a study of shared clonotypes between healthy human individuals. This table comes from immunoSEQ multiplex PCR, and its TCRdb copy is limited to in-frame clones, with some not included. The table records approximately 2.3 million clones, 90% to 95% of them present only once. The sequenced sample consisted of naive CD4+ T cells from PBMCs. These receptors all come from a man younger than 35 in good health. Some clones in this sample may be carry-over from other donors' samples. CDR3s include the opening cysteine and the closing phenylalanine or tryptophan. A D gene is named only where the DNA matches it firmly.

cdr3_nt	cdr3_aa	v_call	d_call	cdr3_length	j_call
TGTGCCAGTAGTATGGACTGGGGGAATGGCTACACCTTC	CASSMDWGNGYTF	TRBV19	NA	13	TRBJ1-2
TGTGCCAGCAGCTTACCCGGACGGGGACCAAACTACGAGCAGTACTTC	CASSLPGRGPNYEQYF	TRBV7-9	NA	16	TRBJ2-7
TGTGCCAGCAGCTCTCCGGGCGGGCTCGACAATGAGCAGTTCTTC	CASSSPGGLDNEQFF	TRBV5-4	NA	15	TRBJ2-1
TGTGCCAGCAGCACACGGGACAGGGTAAGGGAGACCCAGTACTTC	CASSTRDRVRETQYF	TRBV5-6	TRBD1	15	TRBJ2-5
TGTGCTGCGGGTACGGGAGTGGGGAACATTCAGTACTTC	CAAGTGVGNIQYF	TRBV19	NA	13	TRBJ2-4
TGTGCCACCCGCGAGAATGAGCAGTTCTTC	CATRENEQFF	TRBV19	NA	10	TRBJ2-1
TGCGCCAGCAGCTTGGAGGGTGGGGGACAGCCCCAGCATTTT	CASSLEGGGQPQHF	TRBV5-1	NA	14	TRBJ1-5
TGTGCCTGGAGACAGGGAAACACCATATATTTT	CAWRQGNTIYF	TRBV30	NA	11	TRBJ1-3
TGTGCAAGTCGCCCCCGGGGAGCGGGCAAAGAGACCCAGTACTTC	CASRPRGAGKETQYF	TRBV12-2	NA	15	TRBJ2-5
TGCGCCAGCAGCCTAACAGGGGGCCCTGGAAACACCATATATTTT	CASSLTGGPGNTIYF	TRBV4-1	TRBD1	15	TRBJ1-3
TGTGCCAGCAGCGGACAGGGTTCTCCCTCCCTAGGGGGCTACACCTTC	CASSGQGSPSLGGYTF	TRBV9	TRBD1	16	TRBJ1-2
TGTGCCAGCAGCTTGTCGACCGCACGAGATACGCAGTATTTT	CASSLSTARDTQYF	TRBV11-3	NA	14	TRBJ2-3
TGTGCCAGCAGGGGCCAGGAGGGGGGTTATAGCAATCAGCCCCAGCATTTT	CASRGQEGGYSNQPQHF	TRBV28	NA	17	TRBJ1-5
TGTGCCAGCAGCTTACAGGCGGGAGTGGGGACCGGGGAGCTGTTTTTT	CASSLQAGVGTGELFF	TRBV7-3	TRBD2	16	TRBJ2-2
TGTGCCAGCAGTCGTGACCTAGCGGGAACGTGGGAGCAGTACTTC	CASSRDLAGTWEQYF	TRBV2	TRBD2	15	TRBJ2-7
TGTGCCAGCAGCCCGGGCGGGCGGGGTACGGCCAATGAGCAGTTCTTC	CASSPGGRGTANEQFF	TRBV7-9	NA	16	TRBJ2-1
TGTGCCTGGAGCCTAGGGACAGGGGGTATTGGGTCCAGATACGAGCAGTACTTC	CAWSLGTGGIGSRYEQYF	TRBV30	TRBD1	18	TRBJ2-7
TGCGCCAGCAAGAATCCCCCAGGGGGCACTGAAGCTTTCTTT	CASKNPPGGTEAFF	TRBV5-1	TRBD1	14	TRBJ1-1